This is a list of T cell receptor beta chains from one sample in a study of blood T cells in healthy people across ages. TCRdb independently ran MiXCR on the 5' RACE reads; one entry per CDR3 protein. The sample includes roughly 800,000 distinct CDR3 sequences, roughly 64% seen only once; the top ten take roughly 20%. Sequencing was carried out using blood. The source of these receptors is a man aged 25 to 40 in good health. CDR3s include the opening cysteine and the closing phenylalanine or tryptophan. A D gene is named only where the DNA matches it firmly. The size entry is marked missing in some rows and otherwise reads once, few, many or a size class.

clone size: few
J gene: TRBJ2-5
V gene: TRBV4-2
D gene: -
CDR3 protein: CASSGTMGPGLETQYF
CDR3 DNA: TGTGCCAGCAGCGGTACCATGGGACCTGGCCTTGAGACCCAGTACTTC

clone size: -
J gene: TRBJ2-7
V gene: TRBV4-2
D gene: TRBD1
CDR3 protein: CASSPKTGAYEQYF
CDR3 DNA: TGTGCCAGCAGCCCCAAGACAGGGGCCTACGAGCAGTACTTC

clone size: -
J gene: TRBJ1-3
V gene: TRBV20-1
D gene: -
CDR3 protein: CSASAARSGNTIYF
CDR3 DNA: TGCAGTGCTAGCGCAGCCAGATCTGGAAACACCATATATTTT

clone size: few
J gene: TRBJ1-2
V gene: TRBV29-1
D gene: TRBD1
CDR3 protein: CSVEDRRTGAGGYTF
CDR3 DNA: TGCAGCGTTGAAGATCGTCGGACAGGGGCCGGTGGCTACACCTTC

clone size: -
J gene: TRBJ2-3
V gene: TRBV20-1
D gene: TRBD2
CDR3 protein: CSARDSSSGRAGTQYF
CDR3 DNA: TGCAGTGCTAGAGATTCAAGTAGCGGGAGGGCCGGTACGCAGTATTTT

clone size: -
J gene: TRBJ2-3
V gene: TRBV10-2
D gene: TRBD2
CDR3 protein: CASTASGGRDTQYF
CDR3 DNA: TGCGCCAGCACGGCTAGCGGGGGGAGGGATACGCAGTATTTT

clone size: -
J gene: TRBJ2-7
V gene: TRBV7-2
D gene: -
CDR3 protein: CASSSPELSPYEQYF
CDR3 DNA: TGTGCCAGCAGCTCACCTGAACTCAGCCCCTACGAGCAGTACTTC

clone size: -
J gene: TRBJ2-5
V gene: TRBV7-2
D gene: TRBD2
CDR3 protein: CASSPTGLGEETQYF
CDR3 DNA: TGTGCCAGCAGCCCGACCGGACTAGGGGAGGAGACCCAGTACTTC

clone size: few
J gene: TRBJ1-1
V gene: TRBV29-1
D gene: -
CDR3 protein: CSVLMNTEAFF
CDR3 DNA: TGCAGCGTTTTAATGAACACTGAAGCTTTCTTT

clone size: -
J gene: TRBJ1-2
V gene: TRBV7-7
D gene: TRBD1
CDR3 protein: CASSATGEGYGYTF
CDR3 DNA: TGTGCCAGCAGCGCTACAGGGGAAGGTTATGGCTACACCTTC

clone size: few
J gene: TRBJ1-1
V gene: TRBV20-1
D gene: -
CDR3 protein: CSARVGGSNTEAFF
CDR3 DNA: TGCAGTGCTAGAGTAGGCGGTTCGAACACTGAAGCTTTCTTT

clone size: few
J gene: TRBJ2-7
V gene: TRBV5-1
D gene: -
CDR3 protein: CASRNVGSGEQYF
CDR3 DNA: TGCGCCAGCAGAAACGTGGGGTCTGGAGAGCAGTACTTC

clone size: -
J gene: TRBJ2-3
V gene: TRBV29-1
D gene: -
CDR3 protein: CSVAALIGSLSTDTQYF
CDR3 DNA: TGCAGCGTTGCAGCGCTTATTGGCAGCCTGAGCACAGATACGCAGTATTTT

clone size: -
J gene: TRBJ2-3
V gene: TRBV10-3
D gene: -
CDR3 protein: CAIGSGTGATDTQYF
CDR3 DNA: TGTGCCATCGGAAGCGGGACGGGGGCCACAGATACGCAGTATTTT

clone size: -
J gene: TRBJ1-1
V gene: TRBV10-3
D gene: -
CDR3 protein: CAIKGGTDTEAFF
CDR3 DNA: TGTGCCATCAAGGGGGGAACGGACACTGAAGCTTTCTTT

clone size: few
J gene: TRBJ1-1
V gene: TRBV12-3/TRBV12-4
D gene: TRBD1
CDR3 protein: CASRLPTGTTEAFF
CDR3 DNA: TGTGCCAGCAGACTCCCGACAGGGACAACTGAAGCTTTCTTT

clone size: many
J gene: TRBJ2-7
V gene: TRBV9
D gene: TRBD1
CDR3 protein: CASSVDRAGEQYF
CDR3 DNA: TGTGCCAGCAGCGTGGACAGGGCGGGCGAGCAGTACTTC

clone size: -
J gene: TRBJ2-5
V gene: TRBV24-1
D gene: -
CDR3 protein: CATSDPNGDSETQYF
CDR3 DNA: TGTGCCACCAGTGACCCGAACGGGGACTCAGAGACCCAGTACTTC

clone size: few
J gene: TRBJ2-7
V gene: TRBV6-2/TRBV6-3
D gene: TRBD2
CDR3 protein: CASRSGGQAYEQYF
CDR3 DNA: TGTGCCAGCAGGAGCGGGGGGCAGGCCTACGAGCAGTACTTC

clone size: -
J gene: TRBJ2-5
V gene: TRBV20-1
D gene: -
CDR3 protein: CSAREPGLQETQYF
CDR3 DNA: TGCAGTGCTAGGGAACCGGGATTACAAGAGACCCAGTACTTC

clone size: few
J gene: TRBJ2-1
V gene: TRBV5-1
D gene: -
CDR3 protein: CASRWSNEQFF
CDR3 DNA: TGCGCCAGCAGATGGTCTAATGAGCAGTTCTTC

clone size: -
J gene: TRBJ2-7
V gene: TRBV2
D gene: -
CDR3 protein: CATGITYEQYF
CDR3 DNA: TGTGCCACGGGAATTACCTACGAGCAGTACTTC

clone size: few
J gene: TRBJ1-2
V gene: TRBV28
D gene: -
CDR3 protein: CASTSNGYGYTF
CDR3 DNA: TGTGCCAGCACCTCTAATGGCTATGGCTACACCTTC

clone size: few
J gene: TRBJ2-7
V gene: TRBV3-1
D gene: TRBD1
CDR3 protein: CASSQLGQGSSSYEQYF
CDR3 DNA: TGTGCCAGCAGCCAATTGGGACAGGGGTCCTCCTCCTACGAGCAGTACTTC

clone size: few
J gene: TRBJ2-6
V gene: TRBV27
D gene: -
CDR3 protein: CASSFFQGSGANVLTF
CDR3 DNA: TGTGCCAGCAGTTTTTTCCAGGGATCTGGGGCCAACGTCCTGACTTTC

clone size: few
J gene: TRBJ2-3
V gene: TRBV7-8
D gene: TRBD2
CDR3 protein: CASSFLAGGTDTQYF
CDR3 DNA: TGTGCCAGCAGCTTTTTAGCGGGGGGTACAGATACGCAGTATTTT

clone size: -
J gene: TRBJ2-3
V gene: TRBV20-1
D gene: -
CDR3 protein: CSATPEGRESTDTQYF
CDR3 DNA: TGCAGTGCTACACCTGAAGGCAGGGAATCCACAGATACGCAGTATTTT

clone size: few
J gene: TRBJ2-5
V gene: TRBV21-1
D gene: -
CDR3 protein: CASTKLPKKGSQETQYF
CDR3 DNA: TGTGCCAGCACCAAATTGCCCAAGAAGGGAAGTCAAGAGACCCAGTACTTC

clone size: -
J gene: TRBJ2-5
V gene: TRBV20-1
D gene: -
CDR3 protein: CSAKGGFETQYF
CDR3 DNA: TGCAGTGCTAAAGGGGGGTTTGAGACCCAGTACTTC

clone size: -
J gene: TRBJ2-3
V gene: TRBV12-3/TRBV12-4
D gene: TRBD2
CDR3 protein: CASSGGLEADTQYF
CDR3 DNA: TGTGCCAGCAGTGGAGGACTAGAGGCAGATACGCAGTATTTT

clone size: -
J gene: TRBJ1-2
V gene: TRBV5-5
D gene: TRBD1
CDR3 protein: CASSSKIGQGGYGYTF
CDR3 DNA: TGTGCCAGCAGCTCCAAAATCGGACAGGGTGGTTATGGCTACACCTTC

clone size: -
J gene: TRBJ2-4
V gene: TRBV19
D gene: TRBD2
CDR3 protein: CASSVSGGSKNIQYF
CDR3 DNA: TGTGCCAGTAGTGTTAGCGGGGGATCCAAAAACATTCAGTACTTC

clone size: -
J gene: TRBJ2-1
V gene: TRBV7-9
D gene: -
CDR3 protein: CASSLAAAGSFF
CDR3 DNA: TGTGCCAGCAGCTTAGCGGCAGCTGGTTCGTTCTTC

clone size: -
J gene: TRBJ1-1
V gene: TRBV12-3/TRBV12-4
D gene: -
CDR3 protein: CASTPQRQINTEAFF
CDR3 DNA: TGTGCCAGCACTCCCCAGCGGCAGATAAACACTGAAGCTTTCTTT

clone size: -
J gene: TRBJ2-1
V gene: TRBV7-2
D gene: TRBD2
CDR3 protein: CASSLRRAGVRNEQFF
CDR3 DNA: TGTGCCAGCAGCTTAAGGCGAGCGGGAGTTCGGAATGAGCAGTTCTTC

clone size: -
J gene: TRBJ2-7
V gene: TRBV4-3
D gene: TRBD1
CDR3 protein: CASSQTPGQGTYEQYF
CDR3 DNA: TGCGCCAGCAGCCAAACCCCGGGACAGGGAACCTACGAGCAGTACTTC

clone size: -
J gene: TRBJ1-2
V gene: TRBV25-1
D gene: -
CDR3 protein: CASSPLDARGNYGYTF
CDR3 DNA: TGTGCCAGCAGTCCCCTCGATGCCCGGGGAAACTATGGCTACACCTTC

clone size: -
J gene: TRBJ2-3
V gene: TRBV4-1
D gene: TRBD2
CDR3 protein: CASSRGLVKYF
CDR3 DNA: TGCGCCAGCAGCCGCGGACTAGTGAAGTATTTT

clone size: -
J gene: TRBJ2-3
V gene: TRBV20-1
D gene: TRBD2
CDR3 protein: CSARDPPSGLRERDTQYF
CDR3 DNA: TGCAGTGCTAGAGATCCCCCTAGCGGTCTCCGAGAACGGGATACGCAGTATTTT

clone size: -
J gene: TRBJ2-1
V gene: TRBV7-9
D gene: -
CDR3 protein: CASSSPPFF
CDR3 DNA: TGTGCCAGCAGCTCTCCACCGTTCTTC

clone size: -
J gene: TRBJ1-6
V gene: TRBV5-1
D gene: TRBD1
CDR3 protein: CASSLHLPGQGNSPLHF
CDR3 DNA: TGCGCCAGCAGCTTACACCTCCCGGGACAGGGCAATTCACCCCTCCACTTT

clone size: -
J gene: TRBJ2-1
V gene: TRBV25-1
D gene: -
CDR3 protein: CASTGNNYNEQFF
CDR3 DNA: TGTGCCAGCACAGGGAATAACTACAATGAGCAGTTCTTC

clone size: -
J gene: TRBJ1-2
V gene: TRBV7-2
D gene: TRBD1
CDR3 protein: CASSGDPTGYGYTF
CDR3 DNA: TGTGCCAGCAGCGGGGACCCGACAGGGTATGGCTACACCTTC

clone size: -
J gene: TRBJ2-1
V gene: TRBV7-2
D gene: -
CDR3 protein: CASTTYLNNEQFF
CDR3 DNA: TGTGCCAGCACGACCTACTTAAACAATGAGCAGTTCTTC

clone size: few
J gene: TRBJ2-3
V gene: TRBV10-3
D gene: -
CDR3 protein: CAISESGIHTDTQYF
CDR3 DNA: TGTGCCATCAGTGAGTCCGGAATTCACACAGATACGCAGTATTTT

clone size: -
J gene: TRBJ2-5
V gene: TRBV5-1
D gene: -
CDR3 protein: CASSLGGTPSETQYF
CDR3 DNA: TGCGCCAGCAGCTTAGGCGGGACACCGTCGGAGACCCAGTACTTC

clone size: -
J gene: TRBJ1-1
V gene: TRBV5-1
D gene: TRBD1
CDR3 protein: CASSPPGQRNTEAFF
CDR3 DNA: TGCGCCAGCAGCCCTCCGGGACAGAGGAACACTGAAGCTTTCTTT

clone size: -
J gene: TRBJ2-1
V gene: TRBV4-1
D gene: TRBD2
CDR3 protein: CASSPDLAGVAAEQFF
CDR3 DNA: TGCGCCAGCAGCCCAGATTTAGCGGGAGTGGCAGCTGAGCAGTTCTTC

clone size: -
J gene: TRBJ2-3
V gene: TRBV20-1
D gene: TRBD2
CDR3 protein: CSASGAGGQGTDTQYF
CDR3 DNA: TGCAGTGCTAGCGGAGCGGGGGGCCAGGGGACTGATACGCAGTATTTT

clone size: few
J gene: TRBJ1-5
V gene: TRBV6-1
D gene: TRBD1
CDR3 protein: CASSPQGDRGNQPQHF
CDR3 DNA: TGTGCCAGCAGTCCACAAGGGGACAGGGGTAATCAGCCCCAGCATTTT

clone size: -
J gene: TRBJ2-4
V gene: TRBV7-8
D gene: -
CDR3 protein: CASSLEGPKNIQYF
CDR3 DNA: TGTGCCAGCAGCTTAGAGGGCCCCAAAAACATTCAGTACTTC

clone size: -
J gene: TRBJ1-2
V gene: TRBV7-2
D gene: -
CDR3 protein: CASSLGWNGGYTF
CDR3 DNA: TGTGCCAGCAGCTTGGGGTGGAACGGTGGCTACACCTTC

clone size: many
J gene: TRBJ2-1
V gene: TRBV20-1
D gene: -
CDR3 protein: CSASSGVRVNEQFF
CDR3 DNA: TGCAGTGCTAGCTCGGGAGTCCGTGTCAATGAGCAGTTCTTC

clone size: -
J gene: TRBJ2-1
V gene: TRBV12-3/TRBV12-4
D gene: TRBD2
CDR3 protein: CASSLTAGDVHEQFF
CDR3 DNA: TGTGCCAGCAGTTTAACGGCGGGAGATGTCCATGAGCAGTTCTTC

clone size: -
J gene: TRBJ1-2
V gene: TRBV7-2
D gene: -
CDR3 protein: CASSTLGTFGPGYTF
CDR3 DNA: TGTGCCAGCAGCACCCTCGGGACATTTGGGCCTGGCTACACCTTC